This TCR beta chain appears in the sequencing data of a study of cytomegalovirus exposure and HLA in healthy donors. Of note for this clone: Its antigen is not identified.

Sequencing was performed with immunoSEQ multiplex PCR; in TCRdb, only in-frame clones are kept and a portion is missing. The repertoire includes about 330,000 clones, about 85% of them detected once, and more than 0.9% sits in the top ten. The study drew the donors from its approximately 110-subject validation cohort, separate from the approximately 700-subject first cohort. Overall study results and limits: The study recorded 150 to 200 TCR beta chains that were cytomegalovirus-associated. TCR sequences were mostly rare, though some public TCRs occurred in many donors.

CDR3 length: 12 residues. V lost 0 bases to trimming and J lost 10 bases, with 10 bases between them. CDR1 SGHVS and CDR2 FQNEAQ come from the germline V gene. Sequencing input: PBMCs. The genes are TRBV7-8 and TRBJ2-7; D gene uncertain. The TCR originated in a woman between 25 and 40 years old in good health and CMV-seropositive. The CDR3 loop is CASSLAFIEQYF. The CDR3 region has the DNA TGTGCCAGCAGCTTAGCGTTTATTGAACAGTACTTC.